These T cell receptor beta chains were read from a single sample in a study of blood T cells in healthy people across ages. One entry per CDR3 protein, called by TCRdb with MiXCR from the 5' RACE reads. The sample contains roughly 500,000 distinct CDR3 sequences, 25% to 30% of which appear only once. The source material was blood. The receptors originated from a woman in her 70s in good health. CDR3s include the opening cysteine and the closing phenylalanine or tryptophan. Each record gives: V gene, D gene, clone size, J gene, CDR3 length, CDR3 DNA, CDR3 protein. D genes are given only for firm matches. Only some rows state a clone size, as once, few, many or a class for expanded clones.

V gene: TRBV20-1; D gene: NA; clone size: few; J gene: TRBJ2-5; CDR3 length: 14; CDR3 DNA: TGCAGTGCGGAGGGACAGCGAGGAGGAGAGACCCAGTACTTC; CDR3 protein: CSAEGQRGGETQYF
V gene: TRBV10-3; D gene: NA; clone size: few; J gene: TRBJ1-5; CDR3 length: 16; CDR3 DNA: TGTGCCATCAGTGGCGGCAGGGAGCCCTCTAATCAGCCCCAGCATTTT; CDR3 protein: CAISGGREPSNQPQHF
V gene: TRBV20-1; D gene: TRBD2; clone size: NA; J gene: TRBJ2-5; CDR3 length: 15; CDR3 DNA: TGCAGTGCTAGAAAGCCCGGGACTACCAAAGAGACCCAGTACTTC; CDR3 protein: CSARKPGTTKETQYF
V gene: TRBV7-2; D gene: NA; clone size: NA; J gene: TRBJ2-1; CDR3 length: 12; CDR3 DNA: TGTGCCAGCAGCCTTACTAACAATGAGCAGTTCTTC; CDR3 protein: CASSLTNNEQFF
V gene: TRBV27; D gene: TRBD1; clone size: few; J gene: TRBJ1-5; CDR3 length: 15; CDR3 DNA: TGTGCCAGCAGTCGGGAGGGGGCCGGAAATCAGCCCCAGCATTTT; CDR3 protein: CASSREGAGNQPQHF
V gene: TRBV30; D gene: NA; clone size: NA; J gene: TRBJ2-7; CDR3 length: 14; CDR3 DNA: TGTGCCTGGGCCATCAACTCCCAGGGTCGAGAGCAGTACTTC; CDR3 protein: CAWAINSQGREQYF
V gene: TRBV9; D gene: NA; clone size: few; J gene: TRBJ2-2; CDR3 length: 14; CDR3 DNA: TGTGCCAGCAGCGTCCGCCCCGCGACCGGGGAGCTGGTTTTT; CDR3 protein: CASSVRPATGELVF
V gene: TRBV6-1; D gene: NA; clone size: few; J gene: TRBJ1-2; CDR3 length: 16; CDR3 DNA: TGTGCCAGCAGTCCAATGGGCCAGAAGGGGACCTATGGCTACACCTTC; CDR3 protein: CASSPMGQKGTYGYTF
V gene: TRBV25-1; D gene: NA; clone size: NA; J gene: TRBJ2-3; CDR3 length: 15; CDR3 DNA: TGTGCCAGCAGTGAAGTCAGGGGGGATTCAGATACGCAGTATTTT; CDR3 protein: CASSEVRGDSDTQYF
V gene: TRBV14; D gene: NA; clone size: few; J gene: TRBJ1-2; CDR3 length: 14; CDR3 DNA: TGTGCCAGCAGCCATGGACAAAGGCCCTATGGCTACACCTTC; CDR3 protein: CASSHGQRPYGYTF